What follows is one T cell receptor beta chain and its context. Its antigen target is currently unknown. No base-level quality is on record; no much larger clone is a single base apart. The sample's time point label, decoded: about 28 days (+/-7) after the second vaccine dose. Because spike-specific TCR depth and breadth did not differ between the two schedules, AZD1222 recipients who got a second dose at roughly 4 weeks were pooled with those who got a second dose at roughly 12 weeks. The vaccinee samples were drawn from two UK trials, COV001 and COV002, one of which was a single-blind randomized controlled phase 2/3 trial testing AZD1222 (ChAdOx1 nCoV-19) in healthy adults. Trial participant PBMC samples were collected at day 0 and day 28 after the second dose for TCRbeta chain sequencing. The CDR3 regions of human TCRbeta chains were analyzed by immunosequencing. The study's processing was this. Repertoire TCRs were checked for matches against a reference library of SARS-CoV-2-specific TCRs that had been generated using the MIRA antigen-specificity platform. Breadth was defined as the fraction of unique TCRs that were SARS-CoV-2-associated. Depth was defined as the fraction of total T cells that were SARS-CoV-2-associated. Using the MIRA data, every spike-specific TCR was mapped to the spike region that the TCR reacted to and assigned to either a CD4 or a CD8 class. Log10-transformed breadth and depth values were compared by one-way ANOVA with Sidak's multiple comparisons tests. The table was pulled from immuneACCESS by TCRdb, which kept in-frame rearrangements only. Such tables lose some clones; where checked, under half of the loss comes from unresolved V genes, and the rest has no known cause. That table is the source of V, J and clone size, and D and trimming were worked out from the DNA. The sample table contains 65,000 to 80,000 clones; only one count was recorded for about four fifths of them. Of the sample, about 1.3% falls within the top ten clones.

CDR1 and CDR2 are drawn from the germline V gene: SGHTA, FQGNSA. From cysteine to phenylalanine, the CDR3 is 14 amino acids long. CDR3 DNA is the only sequence kept; it has 42 bases, read in frame from the first base. At the junction V is shortened by 4 bases and J by 1 base, with 10 bases in between. This specimen comes from a study of T cell responses to AZD1222 COVID-19 vaccine (dated by TCRdb to the early 2020s). At the level of the whole study: A total of just over 230 trial participants underwent TCR sequencing, of whom around 210 had received two doses of AZD1222 and around 25 had received two doses of the MenACWY control vaccine. Trial participants were enrolled into age subgroups of 18-55, 56-69 and 70-plus years, which contained 148, 28 and 57 TCR-sequenced participants, respectively. General conclusions and limits of the study: Conclusions about previously exposed vaccinees are limited, since just a handful of AZD1222 recipients were seropositive for SARS-CoV-2 at baseline. The 56-69-year group was small, and its depth increase did not reach significance, likely because of low power. A significant rise in spike-specific TCR breadth and depth was observed after two AZD1222 doses relative to day 0 and relative to MenACWY recipients. Reportedly, almost half of the unique spike-specific TCRs recognized epitopes lying outside the regions that are mutated in the B.1.351 and B.1.1.7 variants. Most participants were white British and females outnumbered males, and the authors suggested that clonal diversity may have been underestimated. Because no samples from the day 14 peak response were available, repertoires could be characterized only after the peak T cell response. Vaccine-associated CD4 TCRs spanned the whole spike protein, with dominant responses in regions 160-218 and 743-854.

This TCR was recovered from an adult who received the AZD1222 COVID-19 vaccine. The sequence links TRBV7-2 to TRBJ2-5; the D gene cannot be resolved reliably. The sample here was peripheral blood, taken 28 days after the second AZD1222 dose. CDR3 region: CASSSSLFQETQYF. The DNA is TGTGCCAGCAGCTCCTCTCTATTCCAAGAGACCCAGTACTTC.